This T cell receptor beta chain was profiled in a study of shared clonotypes between healthy human individuals. Study observations and caveats: Some clonotypes were shared by all four sorted-subset donors, while others were not shared. The non-shared ones had lower generation probabilities than the shared ones. Memory subsets generally showed lower estimated richness than naive subsets. Clonotype sharing among donors was expected to depend on sequencing depth.

Every donor was a Caucasian adult from Nashville, Tennessee. With regard to this clone: Antigen unknown.

Assay: immunoSEQ multiplex PCR; the TCRdb copy retains only in-frame clones and omits some. The sample lists millions of clones, approximately 93% seen once, with 0.39% in the top ten. J lost 5 bases, V lost 4 bases, and 13 bases had no gene match. CDR1 is MGHDK and CDR2 is SYGVNS in the germline V gene. CDR3 length: 18 amino acids. The source is a man aged 18 to 29 in good health. Some clones in this sample may be carry-over from other donors' samples. The J gene is TRBJ2-1, the V gene TRBV25-1; TRBD1 aligns across 11 bases. Sequenced sample: naive CD4+ T cells from PBMCs. Subset given: CD45RA+ positively selected. The DNA of the CDR3 is TGTGCCAGCAGTGTGGGACAGGGGGTGGGGAGAAAGAACAATGAGCAGTTCTTC. It translates to CASSVGQGVGRKNNEQFF.